This TCR beta chain comes out of a study of blood T cell repertoires in COVID-19. Study context: Acute-phase and convalescent COVID-19 samples originated in the United States, Italy and Spain. Sources were T cells, B-cell-depleted T cells, or PBMCs; the material itself was cDNA or gDNA.

The trim removed 5 bases at V and 2 bases at J, leaving 4 bases unmatched. Germline V gene sequence: CDR1 SGHRS, CDR2 YFSETQ. The length of the CDR3 is 15 residues. In the authors' methods: Reference gene primers were amplified, and this amplification served to estimate nucleated cell counts. Some clones are missing from TCRdb's copy, which holds only in-frame ones; the method was immunoSEQ multiplex PCR. V, J and clone size are taken as reported in that table, and D and trimming were inferred from the DNA itself. The repertoire holds 100,000 to 150,000 clones, with around four fifths as singletons. The source of this sequence is a man aged 80 or over with active or convalescent COVID-19. This rearrangement joins TRBV5-1 to TRBJ2-6; 7 bases line up with TRBD1. Sequenced material: peripheral blood. The CDR3 loop is CASSLQGTGANVLTF. The CDR3 DNA sequence: TGCGCCAGCAGTCTACAGGGGACTGGGGCCAACGTCCTGACTTTC.